Listed below are T cell receptor beta chains from one sample, sequenced in a study of T-cell reconstitution after alpha-beta-depleted transplantation in children. TCRdb itself ran the PCR reads through MiXCR, one entry per CDR3 protein. The repertoire consists of roughly 790,000 distinct CDR3 sequences, with about 15% occurring once and the leading ten covering 5%. Here the sequenced sample was PBMCs, mostly from graft donor cells, taken 360 days after TCRalphabeta/CD19-depleted stem cell transplant. The receptors were sampled from a male patient between 5 and 17 years old who had a stem cell transplant for acute lymphoblastic leukemia, so the T cells may come from the graft donor. Each CDR3 is given with its conserved first and last residue. Each record gives: clone size, J gene, D gene, V gene, CDR3 DNA, CDR3 protein. The D gene is left open where the match is weak. Only some rows state a clone size, as once, few, many or a class for expanded clones.

>NA|TRBJ2-1|TRBD2|TRBV20-1
TGCAGTGCTAGAAAACTAGCGGGAGTGGGCAGTGAGCAGTTCTTC
CSARKLAGVGSEQFF
>few|TRBJ1-1|NA|TRBV20-1
TGCAGTGCTCTCGGGGATTGGACTGAAGCTTTCTTT
CSALGDWTEAFF
>few|TRBJ1-6|TRBD1|TRBV20-1
TGCAGTGTTTCAATGACAGGCCGCTCAGGGGGCCTCCACTTT
CSVSMTGRSGGLHF
>few|TRBJ2-2|NA|TRBV5-1
TGCGCCAGCAGCTTCGGGGCAGCGAACACCGGGGAGCTGTTTTTT
CASSFGAANTGELFF
>few|TRBJ1-1|NA|TRBV10-3
TGTGCCATCAGTGAGGGGGGTCACACTGAAGCTTTCTTT
CAISEGGHTEAFF
>NA|TRBJ1-5|TRBD1|TRBV5-1
TGCGCCAGCAGCTTCGGGACAGGGGGCGCGAGGCAGCCCCAGCATTTT
CASSFGTGGARQPQHF
>many|TRBJ2-3|TRBD1|TRBV20-1
TGCAGTGCTGGGGACAGGGGGCGCCGTACAGATACGCAGTATTTT
CSAGDRGRRTDTQYF
>NA|TRBJ2-1|NA|TRBV7-8
TGTGCCAGCAGCTCAAAGCCCCCGGGGACGTCCTACAATGAGCAGTTCTTC
CASSSKPPGTSYNEQFF
>NA|TRBJ2-2|NA|TRBV7-2
TGTGCCAGCAGCTTAGATCGGGAGAGCACCGGGGAGCTGTTTTTT
CASSLDRESTGELFF
>once|TRBJ2-3|TRBD2|TRBV2
TGTGCCAGCAGTGATGGGGCTAGCGGGACCGATACGCAGTATTTT
CASSDGASGTDTQYF
>many|TRBJ2-5|TRBD2|TRBV5-1
TGCGCCAGCAGCTTGACCAGCGGGACGGGGGAGACCCAGTACTTC
CASSLTSGTGETQYF
>many|TRBJ2-7|NA|TRBV27
TGTGCCAGCAGTTCCCTTGCAGAGTCCTACGAGCAGTACTTC
CASSSLAESYEQYF
>few|TRBJ2-5|NA|TRBV28
TGTGCCAGCAGTTTCGAGGGCCCCGCCGAGACCCAGTACTTC
CASSFEGPAETQYF
>NA|TRBJ2-7|TRBD2|TRBV20-1
TGCAGTGAACAGGCAGAGGCGGGAGTCGAGCAGTACTTC
CSEQAEAGVEQYF
>NA|TRBJ2-2|TRBD1|TRBV14
TGTGCCAGCAGCCACCGGGACAGGGAAGGTTTTTATGCCGGGGAGCTGTTTTTT
CASSHRDREGFYAGELFF
>once|TRBJ1-1|TRBD1|TRBV7-3
TGTGCCAGCAGCTCCTTCCGGACAGGGGGACTTGGCACTGAAGCTTTCTTT
CASSSFRTGGLGTEAFF
>NA|TRBJ1-5|NA|TRBV24-1
TGTGCCACCAGTGATTCCCCGGGCAATCAGCCCCAGCATTTT
CATSDSPGNQPQHF
>few|TRBJ1-1|NA|TRBV13
TGTGCCAGCAGCTTCATTGAGGAAGCTTTCTTT
CASSFIEEAFF
>many|TRBJ2-7|TRBD1|TRBV7-9
TGTGCCAGCAGCTTAGTCGGTGGGACAGGGGCCGAGCAGTACTTC
CASSLVGGTGAEQYF
>few|TRBJ2-7|TRBD1|TRBV5-1
TGCGCCAGCAGCTTGGGGACAGGGATCTCCTACGAGCAGTACTTC
CASSLGTGISYEQYF
>NA|TRBJ1-3|NA|TRBV9
TGTGCCAGCAGCGCGTTACAGGGCGCCTCTGGAAACACCATATATTTT
CASSALQGASGNTIYF
>few|TRBJ2-2|TRBD2|TRBV7-9
TGTGCCAGCAGCTCTCTCGGGACTAGCGTTACCGGGGAGCTGTTTTTT
CASSSLGTSVTGELFF
>NA|TRBJ2-3|TRBD2|TRBV11-3
TGTGCCAGCAGCGTGGGACTACTTGACACAGATACGCAGTATTTT
CASSVGLLDTDTQYF
>NA|TRBJ2-5|TRBD2|TRBV5-4
TGTGCCAGCAGCTTGCCTAGCGGGAGAGCTTCGGAGACCCAGTACTTC
CASSLPSGRASETQYF
>few|TRBJ2-6|TRBD1|TRBV11-2
TGTGCCAGCAGCCTTCTCCCGGGACAGGTTCTGGGGGCCAACGTCCTGACTTTC
CASSLLPGQVLGANVLTF
>few|TRBJ2-6|NA|TRBV4-1
TGCGCCAGCAGCCCGTACCTAGTTGCGGGTGATGGGGCCAACGTCCTGACTTTC
CASSPYLVAGDGANVLTF
>few|TRBJ2-5|TRBD1|TRBV5-1
TGCGCCAGCAGCTTGGGACAGGGGGCTGGAGAGACCCAGTACTTC
CASSLGQGAGETQYF
>few|TRBJ1-1|NA|TRBV5-1
TGCGCCAGCAGCTTGTCCAATAGGAACACTGAAGCTTTCTTT
CASSLSNRNTEAFF
>NA|TRBJ2-3|TRBD1|TRBV5-1
TGCGCCAGCAGCCCGGGACAGGATACGCAGTATTTT
CASSPGQDTQYF
>few|TRBJ2-3|NA|TRBV5-1
TGCGCCAGCAGCTTTGGACACTCCCAGGGGGGTACGCAGTATTTT
CASSFGHSQGGTQYF
>few|TRBJ2-1|TRBD2|TRBV27
TGTGCCAGCAGTTTTCTCCCCGCGAGAAGCGGGAGGAATGAGCAGTTCTTC
CASSFLPARSGRNEQFF
>many|TRBJ2-3|TRBD1|TRBV6-1
TGTGCCAGCAGTCGACAGGGGGCCCGCACAGATACGCAGTATTTT
CASSRQGARTDTQYF
>NA|TRBJ2-5|NA|TRBV24-1
TGTGCCACCAGTGATCCGAATTCTCCCGCGGAGGAGACCCAGTACTTC
CATSDPNSPAEETQYF
>many|TRBJ2-2|TRBD1|TRBV10-1
TGCGCCAGCAGTGGACAGGGGACCGGGGAGCTGTTTTTT
CASSGQGTGELFF
>many|TRBJ2-7|TRBD2|TRBV7-8
TGTGCCAGCAGCATACTAGCGGGAGTAGCCTACGAGCAGTACTTC
CASSILAGVAYEQYF
>NA|TRBJ1-4|NA|TRBV20-1
TGCAGTGCCGGGAGGGGGGGCAATGAAAAACTGTTTTTT
CSAGRGGNEKLFF
>NA|TRBJ2-7|TRBD1|TRBV29-1
TGCAGCGTCACACCGGGACAGGCCCCCTACGAGCAGTACTTC
CSVTPGQAPYEQYF
>NA|TRBJ1-2|NA|TRBV12-3/TRBV12-4
TGTGCCAGCAGTTTCGGTCCCGCTGGGTCAAACTATGGCTACACCTTC
CASSFGPAGSNYGYTF
>NA|TRBJ1-2|NA|TRBV4-1
TGCGCCAGCAGCCAACCTAGGCGGGGCGGAGGCTATGGCTACACCTTC
CASSQPRRGGGYGYTF
>many|TRBJ2-5|NA|TRBV7-9
TGTGCCAGCAGCTCGGTCCTTCTCCACCCAAACAAGACCCAGTACTTC
CASSSVLLHPNKTQYF
>NA|TRBJ2-7|NA|TRBV6-2/TRBV6-3
TGTGCCAGCAGTTACTGGGCCTACGAGCAGTACTTC
CASSYWAYEQYF
>NA|TRBJ2-3|NA|TRBV7-3
TGTGCCAGCAGCTCAGAGGCTTTCACAGATACGCAGTATTTT
CASSSEAFTDTQYF
>many|TRBJ1-2|NA|TRBV5-1
TGCGCCAGCAGCTTGGCCGGGATCAACTATGGCTACACCTTC
CASSLAGINYGYTF
>NA|TRBJ2-1|TRBD1|TRBV30
TGTGCCTGGATAGGATGGACAGGGGAGAATGAGCAGTTCTTC
CAWIGWTGENEQFF
>NA|TRBJ2-7|TRBD1|TRBV6-1
TGTGCCAGCACTCCCGACAGGGCGTCCTACGAGCAGTACTTC
CASTPDRASYEQYF
>few|TRBJ2-7|NA|TRBV20-1
TGCAGTGCTCCGCGGATAACCTACGAGCAGTACTTC
CSAPRITYEQYF